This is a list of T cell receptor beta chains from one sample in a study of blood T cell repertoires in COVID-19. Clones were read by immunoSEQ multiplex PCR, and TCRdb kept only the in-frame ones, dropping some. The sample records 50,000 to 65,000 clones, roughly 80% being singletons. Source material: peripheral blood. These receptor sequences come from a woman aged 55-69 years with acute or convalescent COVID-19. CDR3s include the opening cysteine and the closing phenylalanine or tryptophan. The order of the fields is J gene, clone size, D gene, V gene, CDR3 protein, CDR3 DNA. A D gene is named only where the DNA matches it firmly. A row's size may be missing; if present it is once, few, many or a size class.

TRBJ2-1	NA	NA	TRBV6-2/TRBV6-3	CASSPFAGNSYNEQFF	TGTGCCAGCAGCCCTTTTGCGGGGAACTCCTACAATGAGCAGTTCTTC
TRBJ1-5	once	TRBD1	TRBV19	CASSRGTGGNQPQHF	TGTGCCAGTAGTAGGGGAACAGGGGGCAATCAGCCCCAGCATTTT
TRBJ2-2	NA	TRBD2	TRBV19	CASSMASGRSTGELFF	TGTGCCAGTAGTATGGCTAGCGGGAGGAGCACCGGGGAGCTGTTTTTT
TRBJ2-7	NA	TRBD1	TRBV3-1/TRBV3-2	CASRKGQGSYEQYF	TGTGCCAGCAGGAAAGGACAGGGCTCCTACGAGCAGTACTTC
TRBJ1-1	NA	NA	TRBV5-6	CASSLSWNTEAFF	TGTGCCAGCAGCTTAAGCTGGAACACTGAAGCTTTCTTT
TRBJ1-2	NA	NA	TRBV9	CASSLAQGNYGYTF	TGTGCCAGCAGCCTCGCACAGGGTAACTATGGCTACACCTTC
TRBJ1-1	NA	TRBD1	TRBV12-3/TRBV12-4	CASSPGQGRLAFF	TGTGCCAGCAGTCCAGGACAGGGGAGACTGGCTTTCTTT
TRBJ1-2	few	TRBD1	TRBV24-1	CATSDQGQFGGYTF	TGTGCCACCAGTGATCAGGGACAGTTTGGAGGCTACACCTTC
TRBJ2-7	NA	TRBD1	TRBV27	CASSSGQGGGDYEQYF	TGTGCCAGCAGTTCGGGACAGGGGGGAGGTGACTACGAGCAGTACTTC
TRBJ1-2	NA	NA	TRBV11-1	CASSLPRGGYYTF	TGTGCCAGCAGCTTACCAAGAGGAGGTTACTACACCTTC
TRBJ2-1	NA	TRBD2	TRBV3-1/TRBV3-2	CASSQTPGLAGSNEQFF	TGTGCCAGCAGCCAAACCCCGGGGCTAGCGGGATCAAATGAGCAGTTCTTC
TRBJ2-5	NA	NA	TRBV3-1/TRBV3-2	CASSQASRGETQYF	TGTGCCAGCAGCCAAGCTAGCAGGGGAGAGACCCAGTACTTC
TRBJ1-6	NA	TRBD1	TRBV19	CASTGDSSYSPLHF	TGTGCCAGTACAGGGGACAGTTCTTATTCACCCCTCCACTTT
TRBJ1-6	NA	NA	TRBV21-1	CASSSHLKSSPLHF	TGTGCCAGCAGCAGTCACTTGAAGAGTTCACCCCTCCACTTT
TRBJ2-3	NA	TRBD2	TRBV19	CASSETSGTDTQYF	TGTGCCAGTAGTGAGACTAGCGGCACAGATACGCAGTATTTT
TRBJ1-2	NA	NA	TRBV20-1	CTGWNYGYTF	TGTACAGGCTGGAACTATGGCTATACCTTC
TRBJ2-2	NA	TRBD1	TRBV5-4	CASSFPTGANTGELFF	TGTGCCAGCAGCTTCCCGACAGGGGCGAACACCGGGGAGCTGTTTTTT
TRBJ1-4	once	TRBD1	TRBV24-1	CATSDSYRTGVEKLFF	TGTGCCACCAGTGATTCGTACAGGACAGGGGTTGAAAAACTGTTTTTT
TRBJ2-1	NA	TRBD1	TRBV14	CASSRSGTGINEQFF	TGTGCCAGCAGCCGGAGTGGGACAGGTATTAATGAGCAGTTCTTC
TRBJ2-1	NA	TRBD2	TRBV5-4	CASTLAGAVGNEQFF	TGTGCCAGCACCTTAGCGGGAGCAGTAGGCAATGAGCAGTTCTTC
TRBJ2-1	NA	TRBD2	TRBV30	CAWSVEGLAGLNEQFF	TGTGCCTGGAGTGTAGAGGGCCTAGCGGGGCTCAATGAGCAGTTCTTC
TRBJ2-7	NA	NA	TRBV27	CASSLGPPGRIGFYEQYF	TGTGCCAGCAGTTTAGGCCCGCCCGGCAGGATAGGATTTTACGAGCAGTACTTC
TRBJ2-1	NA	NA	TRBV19	CASSIARGNEQFF	TGTGCCAGTAGTATAGCCAGGGGTAATGAGCAGTTCTTC
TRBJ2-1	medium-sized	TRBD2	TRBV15	CATSRDRLAGSNNEQFF	TGTGCCACCAGCAGAGATCGGCTAGCGGGGTCTAACAATGAGCAGTTCTTC
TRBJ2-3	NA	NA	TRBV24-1	CATSDGRQGRGDTQYF	TGTGCCACCAGTGACGGCCGGCAGGGGCGCGGAGATACGCAGTATTTT
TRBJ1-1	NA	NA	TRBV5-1	CASSPPGGRNNEAFF	TGCGCCAGCAGCCCGCCCGGGGGACGGAACAATGAAGCTTTCTTT
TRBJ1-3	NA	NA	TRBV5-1	CASSLEGRDDTIYF	TGCGCCAGCAGCTTGGAGGGCAGGGATGACACCATATATTTT
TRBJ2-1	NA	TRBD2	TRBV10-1	CASQRGLAGPDEQFF	TGCGCCAGCCAAAGGGGACTAGCGGGACCGGATGAGCAGTTCTTC
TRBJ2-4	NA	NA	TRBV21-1	CASSISGTQAKNIQYF	TGTGCCAGCAGCATTAGCGGCACTCAAGCCAAAAACATTCAGTACTTC
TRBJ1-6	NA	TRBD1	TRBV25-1	CASRGQFNSPLHF	TGTGCCAGCAGGGGACAGTTTAATTCACCCCTCCACTTT
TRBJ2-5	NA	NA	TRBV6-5	CASRLGARKETQYF	TGTGCCAGCAGACTGGGGGCGAGAAAAGAGACCCAGTACTTC
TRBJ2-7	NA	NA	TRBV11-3	CASSSGGPPNEQYF	TGTGCCAGCAGCTCGGGGGGCCCTCCTAACGAGCAGTACTTC
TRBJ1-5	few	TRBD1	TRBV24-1	CATSASGTGYSNQPQHF	TGTGCCACCAGTGCAAGTGGGACAGGTTATAGCAATCAGCCCCAGCATTTT
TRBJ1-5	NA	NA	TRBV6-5	CASSSDGVQPQHF	TGTGCCAGCAGTTCCGACGGAGTTCAGCCCCAGCATTTT
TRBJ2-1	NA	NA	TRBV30	CAWSKYEQFF	TGTGCCTGGTCTAAGTATGAGCAGTTCTTC
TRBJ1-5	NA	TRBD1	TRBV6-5	CVSRRTGSNQPQHF	TGTGTCAGCAGAAGGACAGGGAGCAATCAGCCCCAGCATTTT
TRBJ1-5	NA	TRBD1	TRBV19	CASSIGPGGISNQPQHF	TGTGCCAGTAGTATAGGACCAGGGGGTATTAGCAATCAGCCCCAGCATTTT
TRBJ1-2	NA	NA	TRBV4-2	CASSQGSREVANYGYTF	TGTGCCAGCAGCCAAGGATCCAGGGAAGTAGCTAACTATGGCTACACCTTC
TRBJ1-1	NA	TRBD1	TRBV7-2	CASSPRRTGFNTEAFF	TGTGCCAGCAGCCCCAGAAGGACAGGGTTTAACACTGAAGCTTTCTTT
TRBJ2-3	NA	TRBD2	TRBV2	CASSGGLAGGPSSTDTQYF	TGTGCCAGCAGTGGGGGACTAGCGGGAGGGCCCTCTAGCACAGATACGCAGTATTTT
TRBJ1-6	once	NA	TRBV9	CASSVLDSDDNSPLHF	TGTGCCAGCAGCGTTCTGGACAGCGACGATAATTCACCCCTCCACTTT
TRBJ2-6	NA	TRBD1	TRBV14	CASSHETGVFSGANVLTF	TGTGCCAGCAGCCATGAAACAGGGGTCTTCTCTGGGGCCAACGTCCTGACTTTC
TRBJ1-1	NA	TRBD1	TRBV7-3	CASSSIRQGTEAFF	TGTGCCAGCAGCTCTATAAGACAGGGGACCGAAGCTTTCTTT
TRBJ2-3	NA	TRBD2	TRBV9	CASSVEVSGSSQYF	TGTGCCAGCAGCGTAGAAGTTAGCGGGAGCTCTCAGTATTTT
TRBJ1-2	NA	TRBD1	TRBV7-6	CASSLGGQGANYGYTF	TGTGCCAGCAGCTTGGGGGGACAGGGGGCTAACTATGGCTACACCTTC
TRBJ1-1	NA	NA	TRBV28	CASSLGLGTDEAFF	TGTGCCAGCAGTTTAGGACTCGGGACTGATGAAGCTTTCTTT
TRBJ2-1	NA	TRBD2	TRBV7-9	CASSSGLAGPPYNEQFF	TGTGCCAGCAGCTCGGGACTAGCGGGGCCTCCCTACAATGAGCAGTTCTTC
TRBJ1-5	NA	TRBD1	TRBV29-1	CSVAAGQGSQPQHF	TGCAGCGTTGCTGCTGGACAGGGTTCTCAGCCCCAGCATTTT
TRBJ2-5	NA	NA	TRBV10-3	CAISESDSTQYF	TGTGCCATCAGTGAGTCGGACTCGACCCAGTACTTC
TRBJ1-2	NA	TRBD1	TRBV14	CASSQFDRAYGYTF	TGTGCCAGCAGCCAATTCGACAGGGCCTATGGCTACACCTTC
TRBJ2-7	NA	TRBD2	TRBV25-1	CASSEGAGPNGQYF	TGTGCCAGCAGTGAGGGAGCGGGACCCAACGGGCAGTACTTC
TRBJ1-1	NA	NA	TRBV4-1	CASSQDGTPYMNTEAFF	TGCGCCAGCAGCCAAGACGGGACACCGTACATGAACACTGAAGCTTTCTTT
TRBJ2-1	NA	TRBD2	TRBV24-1	CATSESGLAGNEQFF	TGTGCCACCAGTGAGTCGGGACTAGCGGGGAATGAGCAGTTCTTC
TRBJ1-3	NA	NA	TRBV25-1	CASSVPGIGSSRNTIYF	TGTGCCAGCAGTGTACCGGGGATCGGATCATCCAGAAACACCATATATTTT
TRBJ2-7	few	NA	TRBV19	CASGKDKSYEQYF	TGTGCCAGTGGCAAGGACAAGAGCTACGAGCAGTACTTC
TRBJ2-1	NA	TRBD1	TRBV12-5	CASGLGQGKINEQFF	TGTGCTAGTGGTTTGGGACAGGGCAAGATAAATGAGCAGTTCTTC
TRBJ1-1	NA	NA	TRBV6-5	CASSYDRGGPEAFF	TGTGCCAGCAGTTATGACCGGGGAGGCCCTGAAGCTTTCTTT
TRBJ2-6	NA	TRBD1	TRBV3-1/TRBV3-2	CASSQFGQGFLSGANVLTF	TGTGCCAGCAGCCAATTTGGACAGGGCTTCCTCTCTGGGGCCAACGTCCTGACTTTC
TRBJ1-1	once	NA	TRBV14	CASSLSRNTEAFF	TGTGCCAGCAGTCTGAGTAGGAACACTGAAGCTTTCTTT